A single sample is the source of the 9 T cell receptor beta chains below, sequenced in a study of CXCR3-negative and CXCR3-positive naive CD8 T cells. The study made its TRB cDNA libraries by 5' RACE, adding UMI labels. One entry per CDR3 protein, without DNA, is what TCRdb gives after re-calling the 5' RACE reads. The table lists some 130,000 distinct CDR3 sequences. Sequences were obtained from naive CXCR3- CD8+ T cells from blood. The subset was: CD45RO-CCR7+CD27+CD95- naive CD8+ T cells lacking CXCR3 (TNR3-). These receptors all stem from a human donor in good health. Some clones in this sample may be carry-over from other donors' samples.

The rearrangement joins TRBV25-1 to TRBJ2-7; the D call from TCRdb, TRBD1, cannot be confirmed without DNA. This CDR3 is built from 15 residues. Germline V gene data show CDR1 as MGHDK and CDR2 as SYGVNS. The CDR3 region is CASSDPGTGIHEQYF.

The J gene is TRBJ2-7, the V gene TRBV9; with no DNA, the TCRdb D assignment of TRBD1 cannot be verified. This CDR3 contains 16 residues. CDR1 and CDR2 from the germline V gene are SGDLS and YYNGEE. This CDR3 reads CASSFHRDRGSYEQYF.

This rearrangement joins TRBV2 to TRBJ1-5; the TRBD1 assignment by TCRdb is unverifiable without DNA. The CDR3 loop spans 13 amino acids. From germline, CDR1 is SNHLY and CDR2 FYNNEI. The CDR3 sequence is CASSADRGQPQHF.

CDR3: CASKAGAGNEQFF. This chain connects TRBV27 to TRBJ2-1; the D call from TCRdb, TRBD1, cannot be confirmed without DNA. This CDR3 contains 13 residues. From germline, CDR1 is MNHEY and CDR2 SMNVEV (reference sequence).

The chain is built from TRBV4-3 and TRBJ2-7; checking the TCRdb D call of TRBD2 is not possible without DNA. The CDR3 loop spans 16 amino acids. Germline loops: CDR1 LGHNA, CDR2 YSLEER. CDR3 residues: CASSQVRAPHPYEQYF.

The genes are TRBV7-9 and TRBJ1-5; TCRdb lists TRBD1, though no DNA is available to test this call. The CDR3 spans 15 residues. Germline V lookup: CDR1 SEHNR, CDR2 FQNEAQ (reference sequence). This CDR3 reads CASSPSTGSNQPQHF.

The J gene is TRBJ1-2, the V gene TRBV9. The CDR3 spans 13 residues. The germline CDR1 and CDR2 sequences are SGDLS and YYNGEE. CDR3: CASSGSEGDGYTF. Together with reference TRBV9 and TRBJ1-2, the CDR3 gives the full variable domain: DSGVTQTPKHLITATGQRVTLRCSPRSGDLSVYWYQQSLDQGLQFLIQYYNGEERAKGNILERFSAQQFPDLHSELNLSSLELGDSALYFCASSGSEGDGYTFGSGTRLTVV.

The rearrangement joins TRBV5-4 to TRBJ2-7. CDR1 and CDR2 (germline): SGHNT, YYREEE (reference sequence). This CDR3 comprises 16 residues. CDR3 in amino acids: CASSSGLIVTPYEQYF. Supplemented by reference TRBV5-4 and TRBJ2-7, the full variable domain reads ETGVTQSPTHLIKTRGQQVTLRCSSQSGHNTVSWYQQALGQGPQFIFQYYREEENGRGNFPPRFSGLQFPNYSSELNVNALELDDSALYLCASSSGLIVTPYEQYFGPGTRLTVT.

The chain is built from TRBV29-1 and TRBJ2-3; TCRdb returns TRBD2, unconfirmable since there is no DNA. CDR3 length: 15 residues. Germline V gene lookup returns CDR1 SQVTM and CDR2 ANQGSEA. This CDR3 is CSVRLAGGNTDTQYF.